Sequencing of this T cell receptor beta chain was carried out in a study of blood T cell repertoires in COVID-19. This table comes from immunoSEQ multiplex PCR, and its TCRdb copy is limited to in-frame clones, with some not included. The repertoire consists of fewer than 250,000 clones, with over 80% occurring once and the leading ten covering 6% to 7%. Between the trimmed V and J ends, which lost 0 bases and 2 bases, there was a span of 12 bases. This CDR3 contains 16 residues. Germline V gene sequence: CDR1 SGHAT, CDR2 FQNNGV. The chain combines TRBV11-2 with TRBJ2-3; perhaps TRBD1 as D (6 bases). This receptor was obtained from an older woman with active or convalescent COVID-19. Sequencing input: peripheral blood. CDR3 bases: TGTGCCAGCAGCTTAGATAGGCAGGGGTACACAGATACGCAGTATTTT. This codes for CASSLDRQGYTDTQYF.